This T cell receptor beta chain was recorded in a study of siplizumab effects on memory and regulatory T cells. General study points: Among sequences traceable to unstimulated CD4+ memory cells, alloreactive ones were significantly reduced by siplizumab. Assignment to unstimulated subsets succeeded for only a minor fraction of the alloreactive clones.

As for this clone: Antigen: not known.

Profiled with immunoSEQ multiplex PCR; TCRdb holds only in-frame clones, not every one. The sample holds 94,000 or so clones, 93% seen once. V lost 0 bases and J lost 6, with 9 bases in between. The germline V gene encodes CDR1 MNHEY and CDR2 SMNVEV (reference sequence). The CDR3 is 13 residues long. The gene calls are TRBV27 and TRBJ2-7; D is perhaps TRBD1 or TRBD2 (5 bases each). The sequence came from a human donor in good health. The specimen sequenced was CD8+ T cells sorted from blood. This chain's CDR3 is CASSLSAGSEQYF. In DNA form, the CDR3 reads TGTGCCAGCAGTTTATCGGCAGGGAGCGAGCAGTACTTC.